Sequencing of this T cell receptor (beta chain) was carried out in a study of CD8 T cells in ankylosing spondylitis. Study-wide results and limits: Reportedly, disease-linked clones are significantly enriched in ankylosing spondylitis patients' matched synovial fluid.

For TCR beta, libraries came from quantitative 5'-RACE with molecular barcodes. TCRdb redid the calling of the 5' RACE reads with MiXCR, one entry per CDR3 protein. This sample yields 150,000 to 200,000 distinct CDR3 sequences, of which approximately 16% are seen a single time; roughly 8% belongs to the top ten. V was cut by 8 bases and J by 4 bases, with 10 bases left in between. Germline values: CDR1 SGDLS, CDR2 YYNGEE. This CDR3 has 12 residues. This clonotype appeared many times. Antigen unknown. The chain combines TRBV9 with TRBJ2-1, with D possibly being TRBD2 (6 bases). The TCR originated in a male donor with ankylosing spondylitis or in good health (not recorded which). Specimen: blood, either unsorted or a sorted T cell fraction (not recorded which). As DNA, the CDR3 is TGTGCCAGTGGGGGGAGTTACAATGAGCAGTTCTTC. Its translation: CASGGSYNEQFF. Supplemented by reference TRBV9 and TRBJ2-1, the full variable domain reads DSGVTQTPKHLITATGQRVTLRCSPRSGDLSVYWYQQSLDQGLQFLIQYYNGEERAKGNILERFSAQQFPDLHSELNLSSLELGDSALYFCASGGSYNEQFFGPGTRLTVL.